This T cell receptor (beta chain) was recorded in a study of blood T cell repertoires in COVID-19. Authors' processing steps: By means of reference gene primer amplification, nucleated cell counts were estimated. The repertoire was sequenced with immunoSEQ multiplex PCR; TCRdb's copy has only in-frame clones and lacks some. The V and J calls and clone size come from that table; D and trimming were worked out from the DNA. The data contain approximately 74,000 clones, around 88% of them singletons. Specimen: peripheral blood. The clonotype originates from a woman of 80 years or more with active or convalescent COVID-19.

The CDR3 protein is CASSLSRGTYGYTF. The CDR3 bases are TGTGCCAGCAGTTTATCAAGGGGAACCTATGGCTACACCTTC. The V gene is TRBV27, the J gene TRBJ1-2; TRBD1 might be the D (5 bases). The germline V gene encodes CDR1 MNHEY and CDR2 SMNVEV (reference sequence). V was cut by 0 bases and J by 4 bases, with 9 bases left in between. This CDR3 contains 14 residues.